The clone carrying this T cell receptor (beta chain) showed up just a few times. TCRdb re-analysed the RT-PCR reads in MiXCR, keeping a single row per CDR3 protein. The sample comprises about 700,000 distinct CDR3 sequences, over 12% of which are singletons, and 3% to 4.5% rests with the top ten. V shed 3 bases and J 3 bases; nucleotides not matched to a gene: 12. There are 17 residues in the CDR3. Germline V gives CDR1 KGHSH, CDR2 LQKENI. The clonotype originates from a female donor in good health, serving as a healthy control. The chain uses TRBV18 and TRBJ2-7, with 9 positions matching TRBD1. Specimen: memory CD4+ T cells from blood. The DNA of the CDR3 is TGTGCCAGCTCACCGGCCGCTTCCGGGACAGGGAGCTACGAGCAGTACTTC. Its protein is CASSPAASGTGSYEQYF.